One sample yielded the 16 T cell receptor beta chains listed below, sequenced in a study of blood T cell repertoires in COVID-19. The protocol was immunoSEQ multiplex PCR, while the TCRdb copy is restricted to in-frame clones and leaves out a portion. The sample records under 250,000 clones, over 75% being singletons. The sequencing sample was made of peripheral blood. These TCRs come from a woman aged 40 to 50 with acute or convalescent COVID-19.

Here the CDR3 DNA reads TGTGCCAGTAGTAACCCGGCAGGGTCGTCCTACACCTTC. This codes for CASSNPAGSSYTF. The V call is TRBV19, the J call TRBJ1-2, with TRBD1 as a possible D gene (5 bases). The CDR3 is made up of 13 amino acids. V was clipped by 4 bases and J by 10 bases, with 16 bases between them. Per the germline V gene, CDR1 is LNHDA and CDR2 is SQIVND (reference sequence).

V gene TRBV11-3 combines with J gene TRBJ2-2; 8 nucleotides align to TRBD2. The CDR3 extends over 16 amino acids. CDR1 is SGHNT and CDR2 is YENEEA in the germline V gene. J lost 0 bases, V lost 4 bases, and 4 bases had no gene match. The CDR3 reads CASSSASGSNTGELFF. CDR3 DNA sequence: TGTGCCAGCAGCTCGGCTAGCGGGTCGAACACCGGGGAGCTGTTTTTT.

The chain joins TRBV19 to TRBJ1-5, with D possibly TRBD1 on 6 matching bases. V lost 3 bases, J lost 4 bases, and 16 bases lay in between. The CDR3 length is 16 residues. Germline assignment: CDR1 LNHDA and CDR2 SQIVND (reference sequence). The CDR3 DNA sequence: TGTGCCAGTAGTATTCTTAGACAGGTAGGAAATCAGCCCCAGCATTTT. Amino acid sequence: CASSILRQVGNQPQHF.

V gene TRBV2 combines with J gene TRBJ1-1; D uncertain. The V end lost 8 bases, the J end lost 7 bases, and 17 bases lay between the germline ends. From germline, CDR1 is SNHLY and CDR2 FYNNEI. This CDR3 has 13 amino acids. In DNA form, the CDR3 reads TGTGCCAGCCTCCAACGAGGCAGACGTGAAGCTTTCTTT. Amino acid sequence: CASLQRGRREAFF.

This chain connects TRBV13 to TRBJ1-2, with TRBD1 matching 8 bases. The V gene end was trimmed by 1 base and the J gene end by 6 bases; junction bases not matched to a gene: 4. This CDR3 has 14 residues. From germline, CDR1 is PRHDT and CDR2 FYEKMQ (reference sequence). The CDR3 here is CASSLEPRGHGYTF. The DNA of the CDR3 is TGTGCCAGCAGCTTAGAACCCAGGGGGCATGGCTACACCTTC.

The CDR3 DNA sequence: TGCGCCAGCAGCTCGGGACTAAGGTTGGTAACAGATACGCAGTATTTT. It yields the protein CASSSGLRLVTDTQYF. V and J are TRBV5-1 and TRBJ2-3, with 7 nucleotides matching TRBD2. Germline CDR1 is SGHRS and CDR2 is YFSETQ. The CDR3 is 16 residues long. V was pared by 3 bases and J by 3 bases, with 10 bases of the junction left unmatched.

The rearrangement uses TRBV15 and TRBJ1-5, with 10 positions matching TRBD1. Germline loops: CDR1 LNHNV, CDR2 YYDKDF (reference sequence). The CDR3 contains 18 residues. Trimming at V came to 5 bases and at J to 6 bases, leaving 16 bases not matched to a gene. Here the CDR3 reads CATSGSGTGESIGQPQHF. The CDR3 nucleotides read TGTGCCACCAGCGGCTCCGGGACAGGGGAATCGATAGGTCAGCCCCAGCATTTT. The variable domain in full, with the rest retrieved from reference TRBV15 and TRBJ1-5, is DAMVIQNPRYQVTQFGKPVTLSCSQTLNHNVMYWYQQKSSQAPKLLFHYYDKDFNNEADTPDNFQSRRPNTSFCFLDIRSPGLGDTAMYLCATSGSGTGESIGQPQHFGDGTRLSIL.

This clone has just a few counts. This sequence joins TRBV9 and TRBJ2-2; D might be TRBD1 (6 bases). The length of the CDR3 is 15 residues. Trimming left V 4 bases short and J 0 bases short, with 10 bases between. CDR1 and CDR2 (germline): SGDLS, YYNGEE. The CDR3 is CASSQRGTNTGELFF. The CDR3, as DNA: TGTGCCAGCAGCCAGAGGGGGACGAACACCGGGGAGCTGTTTTTT.

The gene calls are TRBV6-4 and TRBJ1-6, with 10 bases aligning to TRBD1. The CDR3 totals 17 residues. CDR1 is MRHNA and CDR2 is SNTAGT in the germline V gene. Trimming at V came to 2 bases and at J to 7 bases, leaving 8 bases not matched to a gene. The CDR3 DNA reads TGTGCCAGCAGTGACACCTCGGGACAGGGGAGGAATTCACCCCTCCACTTT. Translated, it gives CASSDTSGQGRNSPLHF.

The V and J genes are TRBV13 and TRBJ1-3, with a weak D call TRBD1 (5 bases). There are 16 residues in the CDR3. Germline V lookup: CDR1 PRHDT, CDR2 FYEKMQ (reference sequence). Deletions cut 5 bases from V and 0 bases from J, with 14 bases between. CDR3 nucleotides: TGTGCCAGCAGCCGTCGGGACTCCCTCTCTGGAAACACCATATATTTT. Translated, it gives CASSRRDSLSGNTIYF. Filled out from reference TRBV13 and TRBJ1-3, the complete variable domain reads AAGVIQSPRHLIKEKRETATLKCYPIPRHDTVYWYQQGPGQDPQFLISFYEKMQSDKGSIPDRFSAQQFSDYHSELNMSSLELGDSALYFCASSRRDSLSGNTIYFGEGSWLTVV.

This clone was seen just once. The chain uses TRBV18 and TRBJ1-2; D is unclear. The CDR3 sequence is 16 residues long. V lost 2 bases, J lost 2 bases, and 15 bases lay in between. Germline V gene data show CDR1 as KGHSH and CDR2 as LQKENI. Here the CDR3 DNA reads TGTGCCAGCTCACCATTAGCCTCCCCTGGCAACTATGGCTACACCTTC. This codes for CASSPLASPGNYGYTF.

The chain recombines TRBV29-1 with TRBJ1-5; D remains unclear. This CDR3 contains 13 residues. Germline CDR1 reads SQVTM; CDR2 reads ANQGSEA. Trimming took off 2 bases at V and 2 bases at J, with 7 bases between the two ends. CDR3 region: CSVEMGGNQPQHF. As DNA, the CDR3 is TGCAGCGTTGAAATGGGAGGCAATCAGCCCCAGCATTTT.

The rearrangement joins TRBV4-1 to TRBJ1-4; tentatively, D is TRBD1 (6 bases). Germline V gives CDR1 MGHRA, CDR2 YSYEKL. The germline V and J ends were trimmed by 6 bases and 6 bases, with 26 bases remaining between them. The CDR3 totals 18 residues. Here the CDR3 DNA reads TGCGCCAGCAGACAAACCCAGAGAACGACAGGAGTGTATGAAAAACTGTTTTTT. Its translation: CASRQTQRTTGVYEKLFF.

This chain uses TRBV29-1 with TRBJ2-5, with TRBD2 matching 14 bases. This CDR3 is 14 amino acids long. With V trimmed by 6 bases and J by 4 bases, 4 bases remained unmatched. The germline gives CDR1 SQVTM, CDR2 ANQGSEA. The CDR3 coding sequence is TGCAGCGTGGCCGGGACTAGCGGGGGAGAGACCCAGTACTTC. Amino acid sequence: CSVAGTSGGETQYF.

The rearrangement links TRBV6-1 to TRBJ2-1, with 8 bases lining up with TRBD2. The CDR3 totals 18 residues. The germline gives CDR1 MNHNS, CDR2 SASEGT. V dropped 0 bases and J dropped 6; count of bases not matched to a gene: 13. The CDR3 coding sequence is TGTGCCAGCAGTGAAGCGGGGTCCTATGCGGGGGGTTTCAATGAGCAGTTCTTC. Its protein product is CASSEAGSYAGGFNEQFF.

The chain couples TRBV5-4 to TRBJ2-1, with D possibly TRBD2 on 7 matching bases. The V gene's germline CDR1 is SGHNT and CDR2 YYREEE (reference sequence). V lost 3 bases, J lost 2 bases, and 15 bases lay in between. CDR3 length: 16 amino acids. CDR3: CASSSGGQGPYNEQFF. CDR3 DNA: TGTGCCAGCAGCTCGGGGGGTCAGGGGCCCTACAATGAGCAGTTCTTC.